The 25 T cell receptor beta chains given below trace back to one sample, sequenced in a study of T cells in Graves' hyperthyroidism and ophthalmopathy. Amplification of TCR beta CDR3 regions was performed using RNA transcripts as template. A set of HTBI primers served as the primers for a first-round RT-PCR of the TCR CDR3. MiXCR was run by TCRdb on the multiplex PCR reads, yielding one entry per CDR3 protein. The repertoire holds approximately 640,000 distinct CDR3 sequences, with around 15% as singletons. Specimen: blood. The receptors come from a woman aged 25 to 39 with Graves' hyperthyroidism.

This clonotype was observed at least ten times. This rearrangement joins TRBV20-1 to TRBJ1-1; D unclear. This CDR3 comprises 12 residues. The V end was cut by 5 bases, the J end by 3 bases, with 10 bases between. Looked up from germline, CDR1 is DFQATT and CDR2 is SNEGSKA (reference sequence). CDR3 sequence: CSAAKQYTEAFF. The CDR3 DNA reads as TGCAGTGCTGCCAAGCAGTACACTGAAGCTTTCTTT.

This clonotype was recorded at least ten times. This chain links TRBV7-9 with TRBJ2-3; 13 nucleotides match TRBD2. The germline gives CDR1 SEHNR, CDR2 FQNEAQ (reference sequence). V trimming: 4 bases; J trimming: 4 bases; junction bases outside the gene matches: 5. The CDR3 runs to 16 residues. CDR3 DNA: TGTGCCAGCAGCTCCGGACTAGCGGGAGTCGCAGATACGCAGTATTTT. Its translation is CASSSGLAGVADTQYF.

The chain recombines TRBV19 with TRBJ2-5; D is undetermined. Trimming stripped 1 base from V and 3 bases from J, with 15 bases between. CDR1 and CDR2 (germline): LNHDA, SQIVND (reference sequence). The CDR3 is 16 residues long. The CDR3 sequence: CASSIVFKSGEETQYF. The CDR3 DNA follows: TGTGCCAGTAGTATAGTCTTTAAAAGTGGGGAAGAGACCCAGTACTTC.

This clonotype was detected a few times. CDR3 coding DNA: TGTGCCAGCAGCCCCCGAACTAGCGGGAGGGCCCCAGAGACCCAGTACTTC. Amino acids: CASSPRTSGRAPETQYF. The V and J genes are TRBV9 and TRBJ2-5, with TRBD2 matching over 13 bases. The junction had 10 bases not matched to a gene; V was cut back by 4 bases and J by 4 bases. The CDR3 runs to 17 residues. The germline V gene encodes CDR1 SGDLS and CDR2 YYNGEE.

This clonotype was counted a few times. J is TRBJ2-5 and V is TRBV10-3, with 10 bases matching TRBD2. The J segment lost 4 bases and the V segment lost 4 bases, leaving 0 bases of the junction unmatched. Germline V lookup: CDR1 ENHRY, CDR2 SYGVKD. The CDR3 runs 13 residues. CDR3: CAISGTSGETQYF. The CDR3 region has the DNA TGTGCCATCAGTGGGACTAGCGGAGAGACCCAGTACTTC.

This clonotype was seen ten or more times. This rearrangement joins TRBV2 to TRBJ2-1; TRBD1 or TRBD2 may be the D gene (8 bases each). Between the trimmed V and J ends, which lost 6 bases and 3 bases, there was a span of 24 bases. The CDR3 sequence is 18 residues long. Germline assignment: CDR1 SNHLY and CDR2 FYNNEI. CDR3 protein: CASSGDRIIAGRYNEQFF. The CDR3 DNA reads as TGTGCCAGCAGCGGGGACAGGATCATAGCGGGACGCTACAATGAGCAGTTCTTC.

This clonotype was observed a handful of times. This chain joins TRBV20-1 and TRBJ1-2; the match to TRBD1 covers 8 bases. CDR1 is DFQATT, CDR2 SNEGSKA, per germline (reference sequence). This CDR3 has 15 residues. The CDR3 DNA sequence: TGCACCCAGACAGGGGCGAAACTCGCTAACTATGGCTACACCTTC. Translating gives CTQTGAKLANYGYTF.

In DNA form, the CDR3 reads TGTGCCAGCAGTCCGAGTTTGGGCGAGCAGTACTTC. Its protein is CASSPSLGEQYF. The rearrangement joins TRBV27 to TRBJ2-7; D gene ambiguous. The CDR3 spans 12 residues. The V gene lost 5 bases and the J gene lost 6 bases, with 11 bases spanning the gap. Looked up from germline, CDR1 is MNHEY and CDR2 is SMNVEV (reference sequence).

Here the CDR3 reads CASSPLRGAYTGELFF. DNA for the CDR3: TGTGCCAGCAGCCCCCTCCGAGGAGCCTACACCGGGGAGCTGTTTTTT. The chain employs TRBV4-2 and TRBJ2-2; D remains ambiguous. V lost 4 bases, J lost 3 bases, and 15 bases lay in between. Per germline, CDR1 LGHNA and CDR2 YNFKEQ. CDR3 size: 16 residues.

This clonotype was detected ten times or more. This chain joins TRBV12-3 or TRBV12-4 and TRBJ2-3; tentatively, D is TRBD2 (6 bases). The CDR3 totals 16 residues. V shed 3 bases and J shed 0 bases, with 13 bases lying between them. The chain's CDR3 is CASSFSGRGSTDTQYF. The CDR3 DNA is TGTGCCAGCAGTTTCTCCGGGAGAGGGAGCACAGATACGCAGTATTTT.

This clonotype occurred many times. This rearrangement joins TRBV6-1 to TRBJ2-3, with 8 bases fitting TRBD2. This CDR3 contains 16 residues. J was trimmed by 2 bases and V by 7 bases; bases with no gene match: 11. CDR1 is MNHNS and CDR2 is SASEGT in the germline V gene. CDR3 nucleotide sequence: TGTGCCAGCAAGCTCGGGGGGGCGAGAACCACAGATACGCAGTATTTT. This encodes CASKLGGARTTDTQYF.

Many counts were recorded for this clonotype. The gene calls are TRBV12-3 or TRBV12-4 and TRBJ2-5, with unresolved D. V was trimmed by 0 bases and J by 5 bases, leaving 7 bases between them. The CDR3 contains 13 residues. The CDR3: CASSLAITETQYF. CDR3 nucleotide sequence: TGTGCCAGCAGTTTAGCGATAACGGAGACCCAGTACTTC.

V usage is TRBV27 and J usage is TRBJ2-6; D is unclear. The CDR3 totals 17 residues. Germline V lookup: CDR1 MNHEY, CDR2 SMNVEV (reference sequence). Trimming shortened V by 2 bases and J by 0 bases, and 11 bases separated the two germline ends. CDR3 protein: CASSLRLSSSGANVLTF. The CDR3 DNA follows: TGTGCCAGCAGTTTACGGCTCTCCAGCTCTGGGGCCAACGTCCTGACTTTC.

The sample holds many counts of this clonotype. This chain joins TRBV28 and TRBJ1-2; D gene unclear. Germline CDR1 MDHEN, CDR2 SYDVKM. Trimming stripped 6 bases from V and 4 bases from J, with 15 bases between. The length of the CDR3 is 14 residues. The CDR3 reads CASRYILDGYGYTF. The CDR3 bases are TGTGCCAGCAGGTACATCCTGGATGGCTATGGCTACACCTTC.

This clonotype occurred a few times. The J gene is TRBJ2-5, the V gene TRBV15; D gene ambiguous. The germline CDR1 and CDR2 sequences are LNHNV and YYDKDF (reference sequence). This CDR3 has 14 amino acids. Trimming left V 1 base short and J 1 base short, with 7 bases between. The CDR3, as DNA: TGTGCCACCAGCAGAGGGACCATCCAAGAGACCCAGTACTTC. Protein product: CATSRGTIQETQYF.

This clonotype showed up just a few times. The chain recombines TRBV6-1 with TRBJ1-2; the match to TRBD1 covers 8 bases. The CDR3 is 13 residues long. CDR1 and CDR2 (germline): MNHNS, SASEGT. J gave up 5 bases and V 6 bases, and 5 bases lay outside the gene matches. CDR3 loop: CASRTDRGYGYTF. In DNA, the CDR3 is TGTGCCAGCAGAACCGACAGGGGTTATGGCTACACCTTC.

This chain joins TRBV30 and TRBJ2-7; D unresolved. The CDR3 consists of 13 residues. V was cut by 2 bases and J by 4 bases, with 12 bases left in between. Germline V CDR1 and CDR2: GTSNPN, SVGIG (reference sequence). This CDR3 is CAWSLGRLYEQYF. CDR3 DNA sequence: TGTGCCTGGAGTCTAGGGCGGCTTTACGAGCAGTACTTC. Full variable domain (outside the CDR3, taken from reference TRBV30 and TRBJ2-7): SQTIHQWPATLVQPVGSPLSLECTVEGTSNPNLYWYRQAAGRGLQLLFYSVGIGQISSEVPQNLSASRPQDRQFILSSKKLLLSDSGFYLCAWSLGRLYEQYFGPGTRLTVT.

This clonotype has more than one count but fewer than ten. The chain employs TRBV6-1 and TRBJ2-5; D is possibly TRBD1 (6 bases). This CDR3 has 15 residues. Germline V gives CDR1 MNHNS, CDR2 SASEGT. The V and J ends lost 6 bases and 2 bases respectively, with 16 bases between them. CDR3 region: CASSARRGKQETQYF. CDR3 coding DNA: TGTGCCAGCAGCGCACGCAGGGGTAAACAAGAGACCCAGTACTTC.

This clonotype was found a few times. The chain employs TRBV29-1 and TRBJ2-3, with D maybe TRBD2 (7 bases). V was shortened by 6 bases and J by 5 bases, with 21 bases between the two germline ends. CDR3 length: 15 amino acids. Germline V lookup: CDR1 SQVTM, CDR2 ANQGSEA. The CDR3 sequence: CSVTKGGGPGDTQYF. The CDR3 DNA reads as TGCAGCGTCACCAAGGGGGGAGGGCCGGGAGATACGCAGTATTTT.

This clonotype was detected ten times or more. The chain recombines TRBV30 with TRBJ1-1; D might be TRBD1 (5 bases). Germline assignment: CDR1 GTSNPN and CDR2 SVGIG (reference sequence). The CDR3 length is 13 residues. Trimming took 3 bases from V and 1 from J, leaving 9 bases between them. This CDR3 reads CAWRLRGNTEAFF. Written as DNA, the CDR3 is TGTGCCTGGAGACTAAGGGGGAACACTGAAGCTTTCTTT.

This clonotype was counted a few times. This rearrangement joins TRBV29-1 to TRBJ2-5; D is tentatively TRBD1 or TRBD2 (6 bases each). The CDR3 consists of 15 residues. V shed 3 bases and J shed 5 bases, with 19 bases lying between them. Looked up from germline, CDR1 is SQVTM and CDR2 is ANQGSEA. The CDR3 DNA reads TGCAGCGTTGAGGGGGGCTTCAGGGCGGAGGAGACCCAGTACTTC. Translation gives CSVEGGFRAEETQYF.

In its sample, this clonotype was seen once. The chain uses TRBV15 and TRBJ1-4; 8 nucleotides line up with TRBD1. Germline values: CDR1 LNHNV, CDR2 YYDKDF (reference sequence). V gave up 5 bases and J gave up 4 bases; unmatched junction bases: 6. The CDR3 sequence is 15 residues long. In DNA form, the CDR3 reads TGTGCCACCAGCTACCGGGACAGGATTAATGAAAAACTGTTTTTT. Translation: CATSYRDRINEKLFF. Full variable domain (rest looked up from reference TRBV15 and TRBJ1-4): DAMVIQNPRYQVTQFGKPVTLSCSQTLNHNVMYWYQQKSSQAPKLLFHYYDKDFNNEADTPDNFQSRRPNTSFCFLDIRSPGLGDTAMYLCATSYRDRINEKLFFGSGTQLSVL.

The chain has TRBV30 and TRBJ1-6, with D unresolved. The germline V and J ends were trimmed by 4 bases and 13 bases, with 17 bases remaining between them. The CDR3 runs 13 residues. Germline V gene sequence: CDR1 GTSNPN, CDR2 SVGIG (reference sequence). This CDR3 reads CAWTRAGLGPLHF. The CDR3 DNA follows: TGTGCCTGGACTCGGGCCGGGTTGGGTCCCCTCCACTTT.

The chain's CDR3 is CASSRNPGQGAYEQYF. In DNA form, the CDR3 reads TGTGCCAGCAGTCGTAACCCGGGACAGGGGGCGTACGAGCAGTACTTC. The genes are TRBV28 and TRBJ2-7; TRBD1 matches 12 bases. CDR1 is MDHEN and CDR2 is SYDVKM in the germline V gene. The ends lost 5 bases at V and 4 bases at J; junction bases unmatched: 9. CDR3 length: 16 amino acids. The full variable domain, in which reference TRBV28 and TRBJ2-7 provide the parts outside the CDR3, is DVKVTQSSRYLVKRTGEKVFLECVQDMDHENMFWYRQDPGLGLRLIYFSYDVKMKEKGDIPEGYSVSREKKERFSLILESASTNQTSMYLCASSRNPGQGAYEQYFGPGTRLTVT.

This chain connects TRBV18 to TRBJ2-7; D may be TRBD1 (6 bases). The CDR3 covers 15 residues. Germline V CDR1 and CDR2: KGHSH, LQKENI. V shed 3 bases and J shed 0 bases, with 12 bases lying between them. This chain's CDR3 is CASSPPDSSSYEQYF. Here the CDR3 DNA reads TGTGCCAGCTCACCTCCGGACAGTTCCTCCTACGAGCAGTACTTC.